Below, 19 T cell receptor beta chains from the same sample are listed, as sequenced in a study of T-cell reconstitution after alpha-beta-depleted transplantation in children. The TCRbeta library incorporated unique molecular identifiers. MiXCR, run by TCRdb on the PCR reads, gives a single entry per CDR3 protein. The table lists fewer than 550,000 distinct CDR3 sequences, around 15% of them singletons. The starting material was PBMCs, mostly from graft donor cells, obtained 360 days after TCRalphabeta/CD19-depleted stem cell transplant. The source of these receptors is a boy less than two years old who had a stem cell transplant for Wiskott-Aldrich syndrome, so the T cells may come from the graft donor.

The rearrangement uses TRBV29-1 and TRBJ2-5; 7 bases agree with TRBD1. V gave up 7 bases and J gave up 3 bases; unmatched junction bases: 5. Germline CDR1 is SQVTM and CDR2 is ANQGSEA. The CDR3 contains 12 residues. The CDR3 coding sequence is TGCAGCGCGGGGACAGTCAAAGAGACCCAGTACTTC. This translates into CSAGTVKETQYF.

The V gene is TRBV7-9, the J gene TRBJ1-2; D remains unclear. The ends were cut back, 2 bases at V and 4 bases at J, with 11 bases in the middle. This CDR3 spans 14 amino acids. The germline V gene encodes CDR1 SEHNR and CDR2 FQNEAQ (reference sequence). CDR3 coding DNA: TGTGCCAGCAGCTTAAGGATGAGGCTCTATGGCTACACCTTC. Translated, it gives CASSLRMRLYGYTF.

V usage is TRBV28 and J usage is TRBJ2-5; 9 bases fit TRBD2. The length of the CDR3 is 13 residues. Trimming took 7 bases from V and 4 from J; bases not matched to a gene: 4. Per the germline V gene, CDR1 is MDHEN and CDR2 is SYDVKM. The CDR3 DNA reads TGTGCCAGCACCGGGACTAGCAGAGAGACCCAGTACTTC. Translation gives CASTGTSRETQYF.

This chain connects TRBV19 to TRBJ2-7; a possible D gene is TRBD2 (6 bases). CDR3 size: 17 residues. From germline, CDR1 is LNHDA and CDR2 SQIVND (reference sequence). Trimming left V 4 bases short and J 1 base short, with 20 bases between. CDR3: CASSTFTGGKGSYEQYF. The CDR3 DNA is TGTGCCAGTAGTACCTTCACCGGCGGGAAGGGGTCCTACGAGCAGTACTTC.

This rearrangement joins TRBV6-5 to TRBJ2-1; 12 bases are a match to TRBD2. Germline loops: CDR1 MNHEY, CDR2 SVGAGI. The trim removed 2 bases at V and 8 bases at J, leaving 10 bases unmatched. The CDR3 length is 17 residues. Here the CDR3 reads CASSYLHPSGRGDEQFF. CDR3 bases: TGTGCCAGCAGTTACCTCCACCCTAGCGGGAGGGGCGATGAGCAGTTCTTC.

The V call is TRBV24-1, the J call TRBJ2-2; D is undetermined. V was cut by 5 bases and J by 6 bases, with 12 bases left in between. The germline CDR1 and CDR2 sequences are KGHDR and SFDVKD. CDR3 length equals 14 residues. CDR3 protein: CATSASPHPGELFF. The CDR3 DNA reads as TGTGCCACCAGTGCGTCTCCGCACCCCGGGGAGCTGTTTTTT.

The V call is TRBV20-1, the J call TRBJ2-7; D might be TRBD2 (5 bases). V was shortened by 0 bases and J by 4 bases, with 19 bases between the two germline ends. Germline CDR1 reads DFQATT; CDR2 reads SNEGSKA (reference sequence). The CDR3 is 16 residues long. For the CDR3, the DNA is TGCAGTGCTAGAGACCTATTTGAGGGTGGATGGTACGAGCAGTACTTC. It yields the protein CSARDLFEGGWYEQYF.

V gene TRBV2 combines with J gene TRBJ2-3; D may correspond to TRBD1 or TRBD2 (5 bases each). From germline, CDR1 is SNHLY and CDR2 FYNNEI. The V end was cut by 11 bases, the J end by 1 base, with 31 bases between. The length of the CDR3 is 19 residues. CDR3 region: CAFSNAAGGRLGGTDTQYF. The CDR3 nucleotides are TGTGCCTTCAGTAACGCGGCTGGAGGACGGCTGGGGGGCACAGATACGCAGTATTTT.

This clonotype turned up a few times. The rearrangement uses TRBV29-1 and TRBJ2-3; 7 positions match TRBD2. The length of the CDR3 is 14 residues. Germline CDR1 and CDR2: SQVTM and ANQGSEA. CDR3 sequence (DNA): TGCAGTGATAATAGCGGACTAGGGACAGATACGCAGTATTTT. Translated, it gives CSDNSGLGTDTQYF.

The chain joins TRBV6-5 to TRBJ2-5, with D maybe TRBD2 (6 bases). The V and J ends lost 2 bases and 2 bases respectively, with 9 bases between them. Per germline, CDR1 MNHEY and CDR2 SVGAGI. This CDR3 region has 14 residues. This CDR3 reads CASSYGGNQETQYF. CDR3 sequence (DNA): TGTGCCAGCAGTTACGGCGGGAATCAAGAGACCCAGTACTTC.

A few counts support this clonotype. In DNA form, the CDR3 reads TGTGCCAGCAGTTACCGTGGACTAGCGGGAGACACGCAGTATTTT. It codes for CASSYRGLAGDTQYF. The V gene is TRBV6-2 or TRBV6-3, the J gene TRBJ2-3; TRBD2 matches 13 bases. Germline CDR1 MNHEY, CDR2 SVGEGT. The CDR3 runs to 15 residues. V lost 2 bases and J lost 9; bases outside the gene matches: 5.

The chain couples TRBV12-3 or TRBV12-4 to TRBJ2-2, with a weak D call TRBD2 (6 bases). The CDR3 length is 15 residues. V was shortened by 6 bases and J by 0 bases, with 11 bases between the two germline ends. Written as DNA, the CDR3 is TGTGCCAGCAGGTTCCGGGACTCGAACACCGGGGAGCTGTTTTTT. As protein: CASRFRDSNTGELFF.

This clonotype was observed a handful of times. CDR3 bases: TGCGCCAGCAGCTTGTCCTCCGGGACAGCTCAGTTCTTC. It yields the protein CASSLSSGTAQFF. V gene TRBV5-1 combines with J gene TRBJ2-1, with 7 bases that match TRBD1. Unmatched junction bases numbered 8, after V lost 1 base and J lost 13 bases. CDR1 and CDR2 (germline): SGHRS, YFSETQ. The CDR3 has 13 amino acids.

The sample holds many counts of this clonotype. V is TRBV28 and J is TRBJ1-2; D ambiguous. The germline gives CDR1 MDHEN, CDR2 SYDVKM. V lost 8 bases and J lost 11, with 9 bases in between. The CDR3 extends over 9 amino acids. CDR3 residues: CASGTAYTF. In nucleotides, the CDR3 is TGTGCCAGCGGCACAGCATACACCTTC.

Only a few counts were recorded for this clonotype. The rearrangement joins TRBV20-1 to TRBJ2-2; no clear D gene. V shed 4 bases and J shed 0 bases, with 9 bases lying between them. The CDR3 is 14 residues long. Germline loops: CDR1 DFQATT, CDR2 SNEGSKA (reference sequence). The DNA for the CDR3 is TGCAGTGCTACAGGTGCCGCGAACACCGGGGAGCTGTTTTTT. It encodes CSATGAANTGELFF.

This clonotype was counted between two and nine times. DNA for the CDR3: TGCAGCGTTGGTCTAGGACCCACCTCAAGAGAGACCCAGTACTTC. Translated: CSVGLGPTSRETQYF. This rearrangement joins TRBV29-1 to TRBJ2-5; D unclear. The CDR3 loop spans 15 amino acids. The V end was cut by 4 bases, the J end by 4 bases, with 19 bases between. Germline V gene data show CDR1 as SQVTM and CDR2 as ANQGSEA.

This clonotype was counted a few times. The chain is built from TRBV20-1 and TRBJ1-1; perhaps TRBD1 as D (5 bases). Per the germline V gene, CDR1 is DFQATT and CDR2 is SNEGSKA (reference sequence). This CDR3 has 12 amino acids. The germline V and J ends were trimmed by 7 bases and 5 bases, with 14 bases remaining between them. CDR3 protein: CSGTKQLTEAFF. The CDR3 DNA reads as TGCAGTGGGACAAAACAGTTAACTGAAGCTTTCTTT.

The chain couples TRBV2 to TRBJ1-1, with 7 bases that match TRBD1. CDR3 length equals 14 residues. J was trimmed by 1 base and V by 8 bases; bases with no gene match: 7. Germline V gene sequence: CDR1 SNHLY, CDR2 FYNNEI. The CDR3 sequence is CASARDRPNTEAFF. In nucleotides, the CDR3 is TGTGCCAGCGCCCGGGACAGACCGAACACTGAAGCTTTCTTT.

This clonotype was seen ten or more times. This CDR3 is CASSLRPGTGWSVGKNIQYF. The CDR3 DNA reads as TGTGCCAGCAGTTTAAGGCCTGGGACAGGATGGTCGGTGGGCAAAAACATTCAGTACTTC. This chain links TRBV28 with TRBJ2-4; 8 bases align to TRBD1. The J segment lost 3 bases and the V segment lost 2 bases, leaving 18 bases of the junction unmatched. CDR1 and CDR2 from the germline V gene are MDHEN and SYDVKM. CDR3 length equals 20 residues.